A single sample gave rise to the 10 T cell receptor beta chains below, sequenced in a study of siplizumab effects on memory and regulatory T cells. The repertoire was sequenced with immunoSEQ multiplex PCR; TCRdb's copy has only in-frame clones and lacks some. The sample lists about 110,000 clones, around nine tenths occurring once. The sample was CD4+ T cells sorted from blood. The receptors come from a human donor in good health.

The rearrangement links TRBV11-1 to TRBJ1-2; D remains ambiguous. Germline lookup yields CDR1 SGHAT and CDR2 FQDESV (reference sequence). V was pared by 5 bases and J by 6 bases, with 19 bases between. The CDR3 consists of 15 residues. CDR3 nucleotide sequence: TGTGCCAGCAGCCTGGACCGGGGAGCTTTCGATGGCTACACCTTC. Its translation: CASSLDRGAFDGYTF.

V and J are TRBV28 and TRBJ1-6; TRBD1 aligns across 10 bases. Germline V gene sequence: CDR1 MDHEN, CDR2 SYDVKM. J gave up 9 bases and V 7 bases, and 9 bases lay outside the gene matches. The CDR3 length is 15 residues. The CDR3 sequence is CASIQGGTGASPLHF. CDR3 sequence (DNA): TGTGCCAGCATCCAAGGGGGGACAGGGGCTTCACCCCTCCACTTT.

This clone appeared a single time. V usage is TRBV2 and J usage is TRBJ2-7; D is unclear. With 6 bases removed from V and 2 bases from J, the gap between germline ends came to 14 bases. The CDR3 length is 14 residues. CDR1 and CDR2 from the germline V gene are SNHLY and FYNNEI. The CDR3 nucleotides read TGTGCCAGCAGGGTCACTCTAGGAGCCTACGAGCAGTACTTC. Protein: CASRVTLGAYEQYF.

The CDR3 DNA reads TGTGCCAGCAGCCCCAGGTGGCGGGAGGCCCAGTTCTTC. It yields the protein CASSPRWREAQFF. This chain links TRBV27 with TRBJ2-1; 8 bases map to TRBD2. J gave up 13 bases and V 6 bases, and 11 bases lay outside the gene matches. The CDR3 runs to 13 residues. Germline V CDR1 and CDR2: MNHEY, SMNVEV (reference sequence).

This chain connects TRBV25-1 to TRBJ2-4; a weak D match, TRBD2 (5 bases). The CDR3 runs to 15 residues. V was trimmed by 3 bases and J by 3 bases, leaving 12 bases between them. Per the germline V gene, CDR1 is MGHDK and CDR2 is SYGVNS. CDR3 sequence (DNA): TGTGCCAGCAGTGATCCGAGGGTAGGCAAAAACATTCAGTACTTC. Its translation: CASSDPRVGKNIQYF.

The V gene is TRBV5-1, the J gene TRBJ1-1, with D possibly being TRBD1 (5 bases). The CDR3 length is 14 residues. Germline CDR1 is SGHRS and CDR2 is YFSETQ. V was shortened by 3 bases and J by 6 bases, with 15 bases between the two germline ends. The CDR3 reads CASSSSGLRAEAFF. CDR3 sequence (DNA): TGCGCCAGCAGCTCCTCGGGGCTGCGGGCTGAAGCTTTCTTT.

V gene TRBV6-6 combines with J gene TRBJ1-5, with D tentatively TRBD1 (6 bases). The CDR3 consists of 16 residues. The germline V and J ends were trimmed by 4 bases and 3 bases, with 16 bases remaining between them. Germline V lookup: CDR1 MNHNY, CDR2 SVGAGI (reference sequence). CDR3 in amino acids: CASSSREGGSNQPQHF. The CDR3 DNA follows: TGTGCCAGCAGTTCTCGGGAGGGGGGATCCAATCAGCCCCAGCATTTT.

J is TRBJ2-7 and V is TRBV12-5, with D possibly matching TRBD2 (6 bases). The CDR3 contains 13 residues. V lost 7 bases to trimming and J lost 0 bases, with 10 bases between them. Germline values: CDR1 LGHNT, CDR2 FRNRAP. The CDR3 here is CASARGVSYEQYF. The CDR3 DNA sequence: TGTGCTAGTGCCCGCGGGGTCTCCTACGAGCAGTACTTC.

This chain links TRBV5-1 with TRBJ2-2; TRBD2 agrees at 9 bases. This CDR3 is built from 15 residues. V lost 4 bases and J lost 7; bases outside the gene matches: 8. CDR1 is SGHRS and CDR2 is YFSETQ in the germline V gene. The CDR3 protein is CASSRLAGLVGELFF. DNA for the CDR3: TGCGCCAGCAGCAGGCTAGCGGGATTAGTCGGGGAGCTGTTTTTT.

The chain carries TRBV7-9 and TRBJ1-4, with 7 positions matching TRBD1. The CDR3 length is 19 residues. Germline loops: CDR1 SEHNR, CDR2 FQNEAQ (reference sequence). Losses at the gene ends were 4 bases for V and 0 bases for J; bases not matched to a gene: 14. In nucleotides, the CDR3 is TGTGCCAGCAGCTACGTTCTACAGGGGCAGTGGTCAACTAATGAAAAACTGTTTTTT. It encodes CASSYVLQGQWSTNEKLFF.